These T cell receptor beta chains were read from a single sample in a study of shared clonotypes between healthy human individuals. The protocol was immunoSEQ multiplex PCR, while the TCRdb copy is restricted to in-frame clones and leaves out a portion. The sample gives roughly 1,100,000 clones, roughly 70% of which show up once; approximately 1.5% is in the top ten. The sequencing sample was made of memory CD4+ T cells sorted from blood. Receptors originate from a young man in good health. The CDR3 runs from the conserved cysteine through the conserved F or W. The D gene is left open where the match is weak. Rows may omit the clone size; those that give it use once, few, many or a size class.

clone size: NA
J gene: TRBJ2-3
D gene: NA
V gene: TRBV7-8
CDR3 DNA: TGTGCCAGCAGCTTTGGCGGGTCTAGCACAGATACGCAGTATTTT
CDR3 protein: CASSFGGSSTDTQYF

clone size: many
J gene: TRBJ2-7
D gene: NA
V gene: TRBV7-2
CDR3 DNA: TGTGCCAGCAGCGCCTCGCCCCGGGCGGAGCAGTACTTC
CDR3 protein: CASSASPRAEQYF

clone size: NA
J gene: TRBJ1-5
D gene: NA
V gene: TRBV9
CDR3 DNA: TGTGCCAGCAGCCCCACAGGTTATAGCAATCAGCCCCAGCATTTT
CDR3 protein: CASSPTGYSNQPQHF

clone size: NA
J gene: TRBJ2-2
D gene: NA
V gene: TRBV19
CDR3 DNA: TGTGCCAGTACCAGCCTTTCTACGAACACCGGGGAGCTGTTTTTT
CDR3 protein: CASTSLSTNTGELFF

clone size: NA
J gene: TRBJ2-2
D gene: TRBD1
V gene: TRBV18
CDR3 DNA: TGTGCCAGCTCGGGGACAGGGAACACCGGGGAGCTGTTTTTT
CDR3 protein: CASSGTGNTGELFF

clone size: once
J gene: TRBJ1-4
D gene: NA
V gene: TRBV9
CDR3 DNA: TGTGCCAGGGCGATGATATGGGATGAAAAACTGTTTTTT
CDR3 protein: CARAMIWDEKLFF

clone size: NA
J gene: TRBJ1-3
D gene: TRBD1
V gene: TRBV4-1
CDR3 DNA: TGCGCCAGCAGCCAAGTGAGCCCCGGGACAGGGACAGGAAACACCATATATTTT
CDR3 protein: CASSQVSPGTGTGNTIYF

clone size: few
J gene: TRBJ1-5
D gene: NA
V gene: TRBV30
CDR3 DNA: TGTGCCTGGAGTGTAGATACAGGCAATCAGCCCCAGCATTTT
CDR3 protein: CAWSVDTGNQPQHF

clone size: NA
J gene: TRBJ1-2
D gene: NA
V gene: TRBV6-5
CDR3 DNA: TGTGCCAGCAGTCCTCCGTCACCAGATGCTCGAGGCTACACCTTC
CDR3 protein: CASSPPSPDARGYTF

clone size: NA
J gene: TRBJ1-2
D gene: NA
V gene: TRBV9
CDR3 DNA: TGTGCCAGCAACGAAGGCGGGCCGACGGGTGGCTACACCTTC
CDR3 protein: CASNEGGPTGGYTF

clone size: NA
J gene: TRBJ2-1
D gene: TRBD2
V gene: TRBV7-2
CDR3 DNA: TGTGCCAGCAGTTCTAGCGGGAGGGCCTTCAATGAGCAGTTCTTC
CDR3 protein: CASSSSGRAFNEQFF

clone size: NA
J gene: TRBJ1-2
D gene: NA
V gene: TRBV11-2
CDR3 DNA: TGTGCCAGCAGTTTCGGACAGTCCTATGGCTACACCTTC
CDR3 protein: CASSFGQSYGYTF

clone size: NA
J gene: TRBJ1-2
D gene: NA
V gene: TRBV5-1
CDR3 DNA: TGCGCCAGCAGCTTGGAAGGGGAAAGAAATGCCCCCTACACCTTC
CDR3 protein: CASSLEGERNAPYTF

clone size: NA
J gene: TRBJ2-7
D gene: NA
V gene: TRBV7-8
CDR3 DNA: TGTGCCAGCAGCTTAGAGATCGTCCGGGGTCCCTACGAGCAGTACTTC
CDR3 protein: CASSLEIVRGPYEQYF

clone size: many
J gene: TRBJ1-4
D gene: NA
V gene: TRBV30
CDR3 DNA: TGTGCCTCCTCGCGGGGATTGTCTGAAAAACTGTTTTTT
CDR3 protein: CASSRGLSEKLFF

clone size: NA
J gene: TRBJ2-5
D gene: TRBD2
V gene: TRBV4-2
CDR3 DNA: TGTGCCAGCAGCCAAGATCCCGGGACTAGCTGGGGGACCCAGTACTTC
CDR3 protein: CASSQDPGTSWGTQYF

clone size: NA
J gene: TRBJ2-1
D gene: TRBD2
V gene: TRBV9
CDR3 DNA: TGTGCCAGCAGCGCCCTGAGGACTAGCGGGGGGACCTACAATGAGCAGTTCTTC
CDR3 protein: CASSALRTSGGTYNEQFF

clone size: NA
J gene: TRBJ1-6
D gene: TRBD1
V gene: TRBV7-9
CDR3 DNA: TGTGCCAGCAGCTTTCTGGGACAGGGGAATTCACCCCTCCACTTT
CDR3 protein: CASSFLGQGNSPLHF

clone size: NA
J gene: TRBJ2-3
D gene: NA
V gene: TRBV6-1
CDR3 DNA: TGTGCCAGCAGACCCGGACTACTGAATACGCAGTATTTT
CDR3 protein: CASRPGLLNTQYF

clone size: many
J gene: TRBJ2-2
D gene: NA
V gene: TRBV5-6
CDR3 DNA: TGTGCCAGCAGCTCGGCCCTTCGAGCGAACACCGGGGAGCTGTTTTTT
CDR3 protein: CASSSALRANTGELFF

clone size: NA
J gene: TRBJ2-5
D gene: TRBD2
V gene: TRBV5-1
CDR3 DNA: TGCGCCAGCAGCTTGGGACTAGCGGGGGGTCAAGAGACCCAGTACTTC
CDR3 protein: CASSLGLAGGQETQYF

clone size: NA
J gene: TRBJ1-5
D gene: NA
V gene: TRBV5-1
CDR3 DNA: TGCGCCAGCAGCTTGGAAGAGGGGACTCAGCCCCAGCATTTT
CDR3 protein: CASSLEEGTQPQHF

clone size: NA
J gene: TRBJ1-1
D gene: NA
V gene: TRBV30
CDR3 DNA: TGTGCCCGGAAAGGGGGGGGGCTGAACACTGAAGCTTTCTTT
CDR3 protein: CARKGGGLNTEAFF

clone size: NA
J gene: TRBJ2-7
D gene: NA
V gene: TRBV12-2
CDR3 DNA: TGTGCAAGGTTCTTTAGGAGGACGGTACCAGCGGGCTCGGGGGAGCAGTACTTC
CDR3 protein: CARFFRRTVPAGSGEQYF

clone size: once
J gene: TRBJ2-7
D gene: NA
V gene: TRBV7-2
CDR3 DNA: TGTGCCAGCAGCACCTCGACAAGGGTAAGCGAGCAGTACTTC
CDR3 protein: CASSTSTRVSEQYF

clone size: NA
J gene: TRBJ2-4
D gene: TRBD1
V gene: TRBV4-1
CDR3 DNA: TGCGCCAGCAGCGCCCGACAGGGACCCTTAGCCAAAAACATTCAGTACTTC
CDR3 protein: CASSARQGPLAKNIQYF

clone size: NA
J gene: TRBJ1-1
D gene: NA
V gene: TRBV11-2
CDR3 DNA: TGTGCCAGCAGCCCGCTGACAGGATTAAATGAAGCTTTCTTT
CDR3 protein: CASSPLTGLNEAFF

clone size: once
J gene: TRBJ2-5
D gene: NA
V gene: TRBV11-2
CDR3 DNA: TGTGCCAGCAGCTTAGGGTCAGAACTTTACCAAGAGACCCAGTACTTC
CDR3 protein: CASSLGSELYQETQYF

clone size: few
J gene: TRBJ2-3
D gene: NA
V gene: TRBV9
CDR3 DNA: TGTGCCAGCAGCGTGGGTAGCGGTAGCACAGATACGCAGTATTTT
CDR3 protein: CASSVGSGSTDTQYF

clone size: NA
J gene: TRBJ2-1
D gene: NA
V gene: TRBV7-2
CDR3 DNA: TGTGCCAGCAGCTTAGTATCGTTTGAGCAGTTCTTC
CDR3 protein: CASSLVSFEQFF

clone size: NA
J gene: TRBJ2-2
D gene: TRBD1
V gene: TRBV13
CDR3 DNA: TGTGCCAGCAGCTTTTACTTAGGGGGCGTCACCGGGGAGCTGTTTTTT
CDR3 protein: CASSFYLGGVTGELFF

clone size: NA
J gene: TRBJ1-6
D gene: TRBD1
V gene: TRBV6-5
CDR3 DNA: TGTGCCAGCAATCGACAGGGTTCACCCCTCCACTTT
CDR3 protein: CASNRQGSPLHF

clone size: NA
J gene: TRBJ1-2
D gene: TRBD1
V gene: TRBV7-9
CDR3 DNA: TGTGCCAGCAGCTTCGGGGACAGTCCCTATGGCTACACCTTC
CDR3 protein: CASSFGDSPYGYTF

clone size: NA
J gene: TRBJ1-2
D gene: NA
V gene: TRBV30
CDR3 DNA: TGTGCCTGGAGTGTCCGGGGGATTGGCTATGGCTACACCTTC
CDR3 protein: CAWSVRGIGYGYTF

clone size: few
J gene: TRBJ2-3
D gene: NA
V gene: TRBV5-4
CDR3 DNA: TGTGCCAGCAGGTCGACAGGGGAGGGAGATACGCAGTATTTT
CDR3 protein: CASRSTGEGDTQYF

clone size: NA
J gene: TRBJ2-5
D gene: NA
V gene: TRBV7-2
CDR3 DNA: TGTGCCAGCAGCTTAGCTGGCGGGGCGGAGACCCAGTACTTC
CDR3 protein: CASSLAGGAETQYF

clone size: NA
J gene: TRBJ1-6
D gene: NA
V gene: TRBV11-3
CDR3 DNA: TGTGCCAGCAGCGAGGGGATTAATTCACCCCTCCACTTT
CDR3 protein: CASSEGINSPLHF

clone size: few
J gene: TRBJ1-5
D gene: NA
V gene: TRBV12-5
CDR3 DNA: TGTGCTAGTGGAAGGGACGAGCAGCCCCAGCATTTT
CDR3 protein: CASGRDEQPQHF

clone size: NA
J gene: TRBJ2-3
D gene: TRBD2
V gene: TRBV6-6
CDR3 DNA: TGTGCCAGCAGCCACGGTAGCGGGAGGAGCACAGATACGCAGTATTTT
CDR3 protein: CASSHGSGRSTDTQYF

clone size: NA
J gene: TRBJ1-2
D gene: NA
V gene: TRBV9
CDR3 DNA: TGTGCCAGCAGCGTAGATTGGGGGGGCTATGGCTACACCTTC
CDR3 protein: CASSVDWGGYGYTF

clone size: NA
J gene: TRBJ2-1
D gene: NA
V gene: TRBV12-5
CDR3 DNA: TGTGCTAGTGGTTTGATCAATGAGCAGTTCTTC
CDR3 protein: CASGLINEQFF

clone size: NA
J gene: TRBJ1-2
D gene: TRBD1
V gene: TRBV11-2
CDR3 DNA: TGTGCCAGCAGCTTTGAGACAGGGAACTATGGCTACACCTTC
CDR3 protein: CASSFETGNYGYTF

clone size: NA
J gene: TRBJ1-4
D gene: TRBD1
V gene: TRBV28
CDR3 DNA: TGTGCCAGCAGCTGGACAGGGGAGGATGAAAAACTGTTTTTT
CDR3 protein: CASSWTGEDEKLFF

clone size: few
J gene: TRBJ2-3
D gene: NA
V gene: TRBV9
CDR3 DNA: TGTGCCAGCAGCAAGATCTCACTCGGAGATACGCAGTATTTT
CDR3 protein: CASSKISLGDTQYF

clone size: NA
J gene: TRBJ1-2
D gene: NA
V gene: TRBV4-2
CDR3 DNA: TGTGCCAGCAGCTTAGCGCAGGGCGGGGCTCTGGGCTACACCTTC
CDR3 protein: CASSLAQGGALGYTF

clone size: NA
J gene: TRBJ2-7
D gene: NA
V gene: TRBV11-3
CDR3 DNA: TGTGCCAGCAGCTTCACGGGCTACGAGCAGTACTTC
CDR3 protein: CASSFTGYEQYF

clone size: once
J gene: TRBJ1-5
D gene: NA
V gene: TRBV10-3
CDR3 DNA: TGTGCCATCAGTGATGGGCAGCCCAGCAATCAGCCCCAGCATTTT
CDR3 protein: CAISDGQPSNQPQHF

clone size: NA
J gene: TRBJ2-6
D gene: NA
V gene: TRBV5-1
CDR3 DNA: TGCGCCAGCAGCTTGGGGGGCAGCTCTGGGGCCAACGTCCTGACTTTC
CDR3 protein: CASSLGGSSGANVLTF

clone size: NA
J gene: TRBJ2-4
D gene: NA
V gene: TRBV14
CDR3 DNA: TGTGCCAGCAGCCAAGGACCCGTATTTGGTGGCATTCAGTACTTC
CDR3 protein: CASSQGPVFGGIQYF

clone size: once
J gene: TRBJ1-1
D gene: NA
V gene: TRBV7-3
CDR3 DNA: TGTGCCAGCAGCCCCCAGGGCGGCATGAACACTGAAGCTTTCTTT
CDR3 protein: CASSPQGGMNTEAFF

clone size: NA
J gene: TRBJ2-7
D gene: TRBD2
V gene: TRBV5-4
CDR3 DNA: TGTGCCAGCAGCTCCGGGACTAGCGGGAATTACGAGCAGTACTTC
CDR3 protein: CASSSGTSGNYEQYF

clone size: NA
J gene: TRBJ2-3
D gene: NA
V gene: TRBV18
CDR3 DNA: TGTGCCAGCTCACTCACAGATACGCAGTATTTT
CDR3 protein: CASSLTDTQYF

clone size: NA
J gene: TRBJ1-6
D gene: TRBD1
V gene: TRBV6-5
CDR3 DNA: TGTGCCAGCAGGACAACAGGGGATAATTCACCCCTCCACTTT
CDR3 protein: CASRTTGDNSPLHF

clone size: NA
J gene: TRBJ2-3
D gene: NA
V gene: TRBV6-4
CDR3 DNA: TGTGCCAGCAGTGTCGGGGCGTTTAGCACAGATACGCAGTATTTT
CDR3 protein: CASSVGAFSTDTQYF